The 3 T cell receptor beta chains reported below all come from one sample, sequenced in a study of shared clonotypes between healthy human individuals. Profiling relied on immunoSEQ multiplex PCR, and the TCRdb table lists in-frame clones only, not all of them. This sample has 2 million to 2.5 million clones; 85% to 95% occur once, and the top ten carry more than 0.35%. Sequencing was carried out using naive CD4+ T cells from PBMCs. Subset indicated: CD45RA+ positively selected. The receptor set was obtained from a man aged 18 to 30 in good health. Some clones in this sample may be carry-over from other donors' samples.

The chain is built from TRBV18 and TRBJ1-4, with 8 bases fitting TRBD1. The CDR3 consists of 19 residues. The V gene's germline CDR1 is KGHSH and CDR2 LQKENI. The junction had 12 bases not matched to a gene; V was cut back by 1 base and J by 2 bases. CDR3 coding DNA: TGTGCCAGCTCACCACGAACAGGGGGACTCCTGTCGACTAATGAAAAACTGTTTTTT. Translating it yields CASSPRTGGLLSTNEKLFF.

The CDR3 sequence: CASSFYDRGTTIYF. In DNA, the CDR3 is TGTGCCAGCAGTTTTTATGACAGGGGTACCACCATATATTTT. The V and J genes are TRBV28 and TRBJ1-3; TRBD1 aligns across 8 bases. CDR3 length: 14 amino acids. Trimming cost V 3 bases and J 9 bases; bases outside gene matches: 7. Germline CDR1 MDHEN, CDR2 SYDVKM.

V gene TRBV6-1 combines with J gene TRBJ2-4; the D call may be TRBD1 or TRBD2 (6 bases each). CDR1 is MNHNS and CDR2 is SASEGT in the germline V gene. The germline V and J ends were trimmed by 7 bases and 3 bases, with 13 bases remaining between them. The CDR3 loop spans 14 amino acids. CDR3 sequence: CASKEKGGKNIQYF. CDR3 DNA sequence: TGTGCCAGCAAAGAAAAGGGGGGCAAAAACATTCAGTACTTC.